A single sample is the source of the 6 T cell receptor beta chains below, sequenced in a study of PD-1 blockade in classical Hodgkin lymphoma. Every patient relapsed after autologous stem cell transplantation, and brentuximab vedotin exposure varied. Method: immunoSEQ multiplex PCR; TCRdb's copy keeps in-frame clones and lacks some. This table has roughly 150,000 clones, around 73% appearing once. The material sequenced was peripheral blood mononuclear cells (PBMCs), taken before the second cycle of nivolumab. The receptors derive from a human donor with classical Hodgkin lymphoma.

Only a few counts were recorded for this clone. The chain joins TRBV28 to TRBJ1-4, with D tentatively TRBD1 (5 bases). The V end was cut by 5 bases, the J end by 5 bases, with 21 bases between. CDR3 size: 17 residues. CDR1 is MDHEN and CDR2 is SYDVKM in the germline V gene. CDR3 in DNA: TGTGCCAGCAGTGGATTGGGCCAGGGAAGACTAAATGAAAAACTGTTTTTT. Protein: CASSGLGQGRLNEKLFF.

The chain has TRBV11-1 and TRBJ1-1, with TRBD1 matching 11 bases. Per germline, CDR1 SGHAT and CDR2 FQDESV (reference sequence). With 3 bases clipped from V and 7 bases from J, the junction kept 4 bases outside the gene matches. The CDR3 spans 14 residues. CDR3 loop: CASSFGQGAFEAFF. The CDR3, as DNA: TGTGCCAGCAGCTTCGGACAGGGGGCGTTTGAAGCTTTCTTT.

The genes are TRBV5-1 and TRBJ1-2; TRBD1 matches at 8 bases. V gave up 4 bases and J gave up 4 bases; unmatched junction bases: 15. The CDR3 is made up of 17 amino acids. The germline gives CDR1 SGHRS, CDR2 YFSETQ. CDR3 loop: CASSLGTGDYYSYGYTF. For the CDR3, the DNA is TGCGCCAGCAGCCTCGGGACAGGAGACTATTATAGCTATGGCTACACCTTC. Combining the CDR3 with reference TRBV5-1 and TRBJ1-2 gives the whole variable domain KAGVTQTPRYLIKTRGQQVTLSCSPISGHRSVSWYQQTPGQGLQFLFEYFSETQRNKGNFPGRFSGRQFSNSRSEMNVSTLELGDSALYLCASSLGTGDYYSYGYTFGSGTRLTVV.

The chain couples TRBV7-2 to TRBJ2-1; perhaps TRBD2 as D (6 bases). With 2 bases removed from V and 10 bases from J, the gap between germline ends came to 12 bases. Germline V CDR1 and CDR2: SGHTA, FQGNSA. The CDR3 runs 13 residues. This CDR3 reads CASSLLFGGEQFF. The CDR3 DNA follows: TGTGCCAGCAGCTTATTATTCGGGGGAGAGCAGTTCTTC. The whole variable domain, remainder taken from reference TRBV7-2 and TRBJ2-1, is GAGVSQSPSNKVTEKGKDVELRCDPISGHTALYWYRQSLGQGLEFLIYFQGNSAPDKSGLPSDRFSAERTGGSVSTLTIQRTQQEDSAVYLCASSLLFGGEQFFGPGTRLTVL.

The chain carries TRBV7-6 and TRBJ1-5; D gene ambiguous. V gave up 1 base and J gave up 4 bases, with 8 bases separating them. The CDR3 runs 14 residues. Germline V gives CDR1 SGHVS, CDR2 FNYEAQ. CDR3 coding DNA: TGTGCCAGCAGCTTAGGGAGCAAGAATCAGCCCCAGCATTTT. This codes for CASSLGSKNQPQHF.

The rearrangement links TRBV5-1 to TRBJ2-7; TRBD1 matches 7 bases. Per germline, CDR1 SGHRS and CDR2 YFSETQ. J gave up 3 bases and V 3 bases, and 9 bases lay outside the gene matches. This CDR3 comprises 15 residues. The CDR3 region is CASSSQGGQIYEQYF. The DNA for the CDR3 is TGCGCCAGCAGCTCACAAGGGGGACAGATCTACGAGCAGTACTTC.